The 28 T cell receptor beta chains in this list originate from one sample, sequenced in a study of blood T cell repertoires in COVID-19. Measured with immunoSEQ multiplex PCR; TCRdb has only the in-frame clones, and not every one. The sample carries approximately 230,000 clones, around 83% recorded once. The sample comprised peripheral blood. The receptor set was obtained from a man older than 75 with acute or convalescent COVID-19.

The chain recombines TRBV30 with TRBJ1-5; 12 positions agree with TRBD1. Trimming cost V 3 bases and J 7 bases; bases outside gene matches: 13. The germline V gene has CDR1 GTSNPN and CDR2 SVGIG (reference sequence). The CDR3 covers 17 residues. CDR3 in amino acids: CAWSKAGTGGYWQPQHF. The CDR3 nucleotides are TGTGCCTGGAGCAAGGCCGGGACAGGGGGCTACTGGCAGCCCCAGCATTTT.

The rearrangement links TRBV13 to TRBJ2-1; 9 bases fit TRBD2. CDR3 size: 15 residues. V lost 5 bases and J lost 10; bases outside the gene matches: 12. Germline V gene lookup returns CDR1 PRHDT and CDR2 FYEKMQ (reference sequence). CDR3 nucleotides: TGTGCCAGCAGCCGCCGAGCTAGCGGGGTCAGCGAGCAGTTCTTC. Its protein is CASSRRASGVSEQFF.

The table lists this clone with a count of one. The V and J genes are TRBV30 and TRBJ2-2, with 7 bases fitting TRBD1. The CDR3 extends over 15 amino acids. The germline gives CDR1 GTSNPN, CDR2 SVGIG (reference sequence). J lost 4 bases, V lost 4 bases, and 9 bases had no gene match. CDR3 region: CAWTRGGAGTGELFF. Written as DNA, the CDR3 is TGTGCCTGGACACGAGGGGGCGCGGGCACCGGGGAGCTGTTTTTT.

CDR3: CASSTGDYGYTF. CDR3 coding DNA: TGTGCCAGCAGTACAGGGGACTATGGCTACACCTTC. This rearrangement joins TRBV5-4 to TRBJ1-2; the match to TRBD1 covers 7 bases. Germline V gene data show CDR1 as SGHNT and CDR2 as YYREEE (reference sequence). J was trimmed by 3 bases and V by 5 bases; bases with no gene match: 1. CDR3 length: 12 amino acids.

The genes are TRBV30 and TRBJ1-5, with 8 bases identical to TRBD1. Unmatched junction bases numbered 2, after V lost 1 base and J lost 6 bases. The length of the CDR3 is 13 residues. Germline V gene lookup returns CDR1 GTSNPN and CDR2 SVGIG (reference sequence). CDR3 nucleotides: TGTGCCTGGAGTGCGGACAGGGCTCAGCCCCAGCATTTT. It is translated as CAWSADRAQPQHF.

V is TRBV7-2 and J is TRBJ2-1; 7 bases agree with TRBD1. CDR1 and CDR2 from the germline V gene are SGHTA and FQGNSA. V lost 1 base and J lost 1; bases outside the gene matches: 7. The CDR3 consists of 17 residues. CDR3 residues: CASSLVWAGGSYNEQFF. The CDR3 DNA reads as TGTGCCAGCAGCTTAGTTTGGGCAGGGGGTTCCTACAATGAGCAGTTCTTC.

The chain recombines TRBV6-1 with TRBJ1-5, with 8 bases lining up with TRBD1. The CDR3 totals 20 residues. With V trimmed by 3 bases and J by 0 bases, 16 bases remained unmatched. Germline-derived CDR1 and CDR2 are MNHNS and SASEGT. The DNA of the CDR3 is TGTGCCAGCAGTGAGACCTTTCCGGGACAGGTTTTAGCTAGCAATCAGCCCCAGCATTTT. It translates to CASSETFPGQVLASNQPQHF.

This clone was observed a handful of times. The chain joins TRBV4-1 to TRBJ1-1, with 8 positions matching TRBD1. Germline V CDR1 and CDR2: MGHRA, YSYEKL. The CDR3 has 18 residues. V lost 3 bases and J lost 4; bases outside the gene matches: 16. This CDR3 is CASSHPKPGQALVTEAFF. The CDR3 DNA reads TGCGCCAGCAGCCATCCCAAACCGGGACAGGCTTTGGTCACTGAAGCTTTCTTT.

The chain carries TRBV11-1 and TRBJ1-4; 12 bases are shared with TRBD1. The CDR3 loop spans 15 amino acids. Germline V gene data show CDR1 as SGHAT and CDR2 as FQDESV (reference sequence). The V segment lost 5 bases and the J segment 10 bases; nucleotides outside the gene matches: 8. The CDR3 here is CASSPTGQGARKLFF. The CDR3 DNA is TGTGCCAGCAGCCCCACGGGACAGGGGGCGCGAAAACTGTTTTTT.

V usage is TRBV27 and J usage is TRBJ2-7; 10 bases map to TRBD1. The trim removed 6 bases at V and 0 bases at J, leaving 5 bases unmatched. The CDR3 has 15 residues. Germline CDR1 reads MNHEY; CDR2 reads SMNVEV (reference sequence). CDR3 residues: CASSLRDRGSYEQYF. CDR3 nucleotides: TGTGCCAGCAGCCTCCGGGACAGGGGCTCCTACGAGCAGTACTTC.

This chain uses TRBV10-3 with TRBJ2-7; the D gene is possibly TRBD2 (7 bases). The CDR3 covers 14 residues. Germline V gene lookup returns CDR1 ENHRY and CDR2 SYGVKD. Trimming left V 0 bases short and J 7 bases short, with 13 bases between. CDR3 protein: CAISESAGAGEQYF. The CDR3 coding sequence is TGTGCCATCAGTGAGTCGGCGGGGGCGGGGGAGCAGTACTTC.

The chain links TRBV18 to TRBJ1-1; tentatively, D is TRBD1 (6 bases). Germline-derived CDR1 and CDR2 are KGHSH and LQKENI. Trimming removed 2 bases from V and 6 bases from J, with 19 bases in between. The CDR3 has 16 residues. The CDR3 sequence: CASSPIPGQPQPEAFF. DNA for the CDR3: TGTGCCAGCTCACCAATACCCGGACAGCCCCAGCCTGAAGCTTTCTTT.

The CDR3 region is CASSVKLPVGELFF. For the CDR3, the DNA is TGTGCCAGCAGTGTGAAGCTCCCGGTAGGGGAGCTGTTTTTT. The chain combines TRBV2 with TRBJ2-2, with unresolved D. This CDR3 region has 14 residues. Per the germline V gene, CDR1 is SNHLY and CDR2 is FYNNEI. Between the trimmed V and J ends, which lost 4 bases and 8 bases, there was a span of 14 bases.

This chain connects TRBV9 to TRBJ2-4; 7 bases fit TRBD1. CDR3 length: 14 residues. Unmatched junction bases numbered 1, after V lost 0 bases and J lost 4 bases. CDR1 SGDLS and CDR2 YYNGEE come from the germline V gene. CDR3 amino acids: CASSVGQGKNIQYF. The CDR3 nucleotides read TGTGCCAGCAGCGTAGGACAGGGAAAAAACATTCAGTACTTC.

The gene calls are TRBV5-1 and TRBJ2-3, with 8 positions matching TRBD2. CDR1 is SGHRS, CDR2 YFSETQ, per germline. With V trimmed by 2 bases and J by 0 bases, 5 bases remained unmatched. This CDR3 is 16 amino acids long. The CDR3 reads CASSLSAGASTDTQYF. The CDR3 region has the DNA TGCGCCAGCAGCTTATCAGCGGGAGCCAGCACAGATACGCAGTATTTT.

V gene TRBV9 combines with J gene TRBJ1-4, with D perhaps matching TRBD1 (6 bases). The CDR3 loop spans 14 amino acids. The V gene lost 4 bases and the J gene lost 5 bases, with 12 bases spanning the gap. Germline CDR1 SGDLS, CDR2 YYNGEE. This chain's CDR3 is CASSPGQYNEKLFF. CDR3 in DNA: TGTGCCAGCAGCCCCGGACAGTACAATGAAAAACTGTTTTTT.

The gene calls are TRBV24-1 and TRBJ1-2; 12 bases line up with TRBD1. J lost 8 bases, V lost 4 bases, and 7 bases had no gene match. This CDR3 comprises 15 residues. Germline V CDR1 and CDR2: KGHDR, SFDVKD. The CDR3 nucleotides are TGTGCCACCAGTGACCGGGGACAGGGGGCGGGCGGCTACACCTTC. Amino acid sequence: CATSDRGQGAGGYTF.

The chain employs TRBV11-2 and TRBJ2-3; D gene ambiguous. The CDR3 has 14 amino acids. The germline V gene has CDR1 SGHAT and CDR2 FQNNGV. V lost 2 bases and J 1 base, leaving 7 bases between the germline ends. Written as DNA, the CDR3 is TGTGCCAGCAGCTTACGACTGCGCACAGATACGCAGTATTTT. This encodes CASSLRLRTDTQYF.

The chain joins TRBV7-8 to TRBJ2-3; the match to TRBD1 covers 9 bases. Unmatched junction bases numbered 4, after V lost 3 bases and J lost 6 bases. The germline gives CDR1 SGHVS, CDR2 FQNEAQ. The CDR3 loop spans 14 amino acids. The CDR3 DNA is TGTGCCAGCAGCTTCCGGGACAGGGCGGATACGCAGTATTTT. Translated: CASSFRDRADTQYF.

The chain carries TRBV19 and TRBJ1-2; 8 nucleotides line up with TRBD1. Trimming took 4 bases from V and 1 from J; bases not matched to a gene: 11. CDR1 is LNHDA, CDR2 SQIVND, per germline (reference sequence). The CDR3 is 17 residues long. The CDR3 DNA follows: TGTGCCAGTAGTACAAATTTTGGACAGGGCCGTAACTATGGCTACACCTTC. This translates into CASSTNFGQGRNYGYTF.

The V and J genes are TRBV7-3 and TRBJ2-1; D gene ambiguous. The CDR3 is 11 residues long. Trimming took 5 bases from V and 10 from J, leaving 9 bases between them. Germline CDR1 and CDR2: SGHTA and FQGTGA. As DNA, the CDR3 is TGTGCCAGCAGCCAGTACGGGGAGCAGTTCTTC. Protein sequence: CASSQYGEQFF.

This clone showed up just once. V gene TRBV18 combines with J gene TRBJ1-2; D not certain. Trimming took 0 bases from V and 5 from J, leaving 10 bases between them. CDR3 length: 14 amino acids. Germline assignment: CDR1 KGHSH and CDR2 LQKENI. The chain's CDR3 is CASSPPPGGYGYTF. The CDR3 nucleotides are TGTGCCAGCTCACCACCGCCGGGAGGATATGGCTACACCTTC.

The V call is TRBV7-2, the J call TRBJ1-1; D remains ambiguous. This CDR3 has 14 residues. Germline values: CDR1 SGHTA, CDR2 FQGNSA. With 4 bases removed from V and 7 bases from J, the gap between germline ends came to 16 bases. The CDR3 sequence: CASSSSGVRVEAFF. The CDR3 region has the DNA TGTGCCAGCAGCTCCAGCGGGGTGCGGGTTGAAGCTTTCTTT.

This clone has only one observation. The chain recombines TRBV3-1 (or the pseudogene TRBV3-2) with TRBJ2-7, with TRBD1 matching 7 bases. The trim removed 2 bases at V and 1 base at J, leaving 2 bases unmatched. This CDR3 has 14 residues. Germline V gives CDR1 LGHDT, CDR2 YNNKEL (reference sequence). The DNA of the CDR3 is TGTGCCAGCAGCCAAAGGGGGCAATCCTACGAGCAGTACTTC. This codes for CASSQRGQSYEQYF.

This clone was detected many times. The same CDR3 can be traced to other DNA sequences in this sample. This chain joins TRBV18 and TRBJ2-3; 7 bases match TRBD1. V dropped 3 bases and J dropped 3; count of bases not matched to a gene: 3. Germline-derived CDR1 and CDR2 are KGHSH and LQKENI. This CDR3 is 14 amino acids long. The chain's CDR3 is CASSPRQGTDTQYF. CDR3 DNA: TGTGCCAGCTCACCGAGACAGGGTACAGATACGCAGTATTTT.

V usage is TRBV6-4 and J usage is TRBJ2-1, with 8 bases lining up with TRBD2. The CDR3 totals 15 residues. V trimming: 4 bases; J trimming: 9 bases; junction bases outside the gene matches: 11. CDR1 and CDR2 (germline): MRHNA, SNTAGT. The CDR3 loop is CASSVTGTRSSEQFF. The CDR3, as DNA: TGTGCCAGCAGTGTCACCGGGACTAGATCCTCTGAGCAGTTCTTC.

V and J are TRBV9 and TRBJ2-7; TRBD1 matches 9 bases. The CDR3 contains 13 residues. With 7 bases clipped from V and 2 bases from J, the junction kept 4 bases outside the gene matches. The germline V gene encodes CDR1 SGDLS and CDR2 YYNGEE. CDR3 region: CASGRQGAYEQYF. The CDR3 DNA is TGTGCCAGCGGTCGACAGGGGGCCTACGAGCAGTACTTC.

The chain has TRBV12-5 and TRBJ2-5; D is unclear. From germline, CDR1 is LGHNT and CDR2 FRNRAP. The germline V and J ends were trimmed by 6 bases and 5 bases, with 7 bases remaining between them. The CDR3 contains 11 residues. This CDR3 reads CASGAEETQYF. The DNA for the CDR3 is TGTGCTAGTGGCGCGGAGGAGACCCAGTACTTC.